These 28 T cell receptor beta chains came from one sample sequenced in a study of cytomegalovirus exposure and HLA in healthy donors. PCR involved 60 Vbeta and 13 Jbeta primers. The protocol was immunoSEQ multiplex PCR, while the TCRdb copy is restricted to in-frame clones and leaves out a portion. Of about 140,000 clones in the sample, around 77% are singletons; the top ten hold over 4%. Sequencing was done on a sample of PBMCs. The receptors were sampled from a man aged 25-45 years in good health.

V and J are TRBV19 and TRBJ2-2; D possibly corresponds to TRBD2 (5 bases). V gave up 7 bases and J gave up 3 bases, with 12 bases separating them. Germline V gives CDR1 LNHDA, CDR2 SQIVND (reference sequence). CDR3 length: 14 residues. Here the CDR3 reads CASIGLWDTGELFF. The CDR3 region has the DNA TGTGCCAGTATTGGACTGTGGGACACCGGGGAGCTGTTTTTT.

This chain uses TRBV7-2 with TRBJ2-1; D is perhaps TRBD2 (5 bases). The germline V gene has CDR1 SGHTA and CDR2 FQGNSA. V lost 5 bases to trimming and J lost 10 bases, with 12 bases between them. The CDR3 length is 12 residues. This CDR3 is CASSHGRREQFF. In DNA form, the CDR3 reads TGTGCCAGCAGCCACGGACGGAGGGAGCAGTTCTTC. The full variable domain, in which reference TRBV7-2 and TRBJ2-1 provide the parts outside the CDR3, is GAGVSQSPSNKVTEKGKDVELRCDPISGHTALYWYRQSLGQGLEFLIYFQGNSAPDKSGLPSDRFSAERTGGSVSTLTIQRTQQEDSAVYLCASSHGRREQFFGPGTRLTVL.

V is TRBV29-1 and J is TRBJ2-7; D unclear. CDR1 is SQVTM, CDR2 ANQGSEA, per germline. The CDR3 has 11 residues. The V end was cut by 4 bases, the J end by 2 bases, with 6 bases between. The CDR3 DNA sequence: TGCAGCGTTGCCAGGACCTACGAGCAGTACTTC. Translating gives CSVARTYEQYF.

This chain connects TRBV9 to TRBJ2-5; 7 nucleotides agree with TRBD2. The germline V gene has CDR1 SGDLS and CDR2 YYNGEE. The V and J ends lost 3 bases and 0 bases, in that order; junction bases with no gene match: 8. This CDR3 contains 16 residues. CDR3 sequence (DNA): TGTGCCAGCAGCGCGGGAGGTCCCCCGTACCAAGAGACCCAGTACTTC. This gives the protein CASSAGGPPYQETQYF.

The chain combines TRBV18 with TRBJ2-1; TRBD1 aligns across 8 bases. CDR1 and CDR2 (germline): KGHSH, LQKENI. The ends lost 4 bases at V and 5 bases at J; junction bases unmatched: 1. The CDR3 totals 13 residues. The CDR3 DNA reads as TGTGCCAGCTCACAGGGACAGGACAATGAGCAGTTCTTC. Its protein is CASSQGQDNEQFF.

The chain carries TRBV6-5 and TRBJ2-2; D possibly corresponds to TRBD1 (6 bases). This CDR3 has 14 amino acids. Germline V gene lookup returns CDR1 MNHEY and CDR2 SVGAGI. With 5 bases removed from V and 4 bases from J, the gap between germline ends came to 11 bases. CDR3 nucleotides: TGTGCCAGCAGTGCAGGGGTTAGCACCGGGGAGCTGTTTTTT. Amino acid sequence: CASSAGVSTGELFF.

The gene calls are TRBV5-4 and TRBJ1-6; TRBD1 is a possible D gene (6 bases). The length of the CDR3 is 15 residues. From germline, CDR1 is SGHNT and CDR2 YYREEE (reference sequence). Trimming shortened V by 4 bases and J by 6 bases, and 14 bases separated the two germline ends. CDR3 nucleotides: TGTGCCAGCAGCCCCCCGGGAGGGGGTAATTCACCCCTCCACTTT. It yields the protein CASSPPGGGNSPLHF.

The chain combines TRBV6-5 with TRBJ2-1; perhaps TRBD2 as D (5 bases). The germline V gene encodes CDR1 MNHEY and CDR2 SVGAGI. The CDR3 sequence is 11 residues long. The V gene lost 8 bases and the J gene lost 10 bases, with 12 bases spanning the gap. CDR3 coding DNA: TGTGCCAGCTCTAGCACGGGGGAGCAGTTCTTC. Amino acid sequence: CASSSTGEQFF.

The chain uses TRBV9 and TRBJ2-5; a weak D match, TRBD2 (6 bases). Deletions cut 4 bases from V and 5 bases from J, with 12 bases between. CDR1 is SGDLS, CDR2 YYNGEE, per germline. The CDR3 extends over 13 amino acids. Here the CDR3 reads CASSRRAGETQYF. DNA of the CDR3: TGTGCCAGCAGCCGGAGGGCCGGTGAGACCCAGTACTTC. Full variable domain (rest looked up from reference TRBV9 and TRBJ2-5): DSGVTQTPKHLITATGQRVTLRCSPRSGDLSVYWYQQSLDQGLQFLIQYYNGEERAKGNILERFSAQQFPDLHSELNLSSLELGDSALYFCASSRRAGETQYFGPGTRLLVL.

This sequence joins TRBV7-8 and TRBJ1-5; the D gene is possibly TRBD1 (6 bases). V was cut by 1 base and J by 5 bases, with 12 bases left in between. The CDR3 spans 15 residues. Germline CDR1 is SGHVS and CDR2 is FQNEAQ. CDR3 sequence reads: CASSLEYRDDQPQHF. In DNA form, the CDR3 reads TGTGCCAGCAGCTTAGAATACAGGGATGATCAGCCCCAGCATTTT.

The rearrangement uses TRBV2 and TRBJ2-5; 11 positions agree with TRBD2. V lost 3 bases, J lost 2 bases, and 2 bases stayed unmatched. This CDR3 contains 15 residues. Looked up from germline, CDR1 is SNHLY and CDR2 is FYNNEI. CDR3 DNA: TGTGCCAGCAGTGAGGGGACTAGCGGACAAGAGACCCAGTACTTC. Protein sequence: CASSEGTSGQETQYF. The full variable domain, with the rest looked up from reference TRBV2 and TRBJ2-5, is EPEVTQTPSHQVTQMGQEVILRCVPISNHLYFYWYRQILGQKVEFLVSFYNNEISEKSEIFDDQFSVERPDGSNFTLKIRSTKLEDSAMYFCASSEGTSGQETQYFGPGTRLLVL.

This chain links TRBV6-5 with TRBJ1-2, with D hard to call. Germline CDR1 MNHEY, CDR2 SVGAGI. CDR3 size: 14 residues. The V gene lost 4 bases and the J gene lost 2 bases, with 11 bases spanning the gap. CDR3 sequence: CASSSGSGNYGYTF. CDR3 sequence (DNA): TGTGCCAGCAGTTCCGGGTCCGGGAACTATGGCTACACCTTC.

The gene calls are TRBV29-1 and TRBJ2-1; D is undetermined. The ends were cut back, 7 bases at V and 11 bases at J, with 18 bases in the middle. Germline CDR1 reads SQVTM; CDR2 reads ANQGSEA. CDR3 length: 12 residues. The CDR3 DNA reads TGCAGCGCCGTGACTCTAATGGTCCAGCAGTTCTTC. Its translation is CSAVTLMVQQFF.

The CDR3 DNA reads as TGTGCCTGGAGTCGGCAGGCCGGGATGCCCCAGCATTTT. Translating it yields CAWSRQAGMPQHF. The chain carries TRBV30 and TRBJ1-5, with D hard to call. CDR1 GTSNPN and CDR2 SVGIG come from the germline V gene (reference sequence). The V gene lost 2 bases and the J gene lost 9 bases, with 14 bases spanning the gap. This CDR3 has 13 amino acids.

This rearrangement joins TRBV27 to TRBJ2-3; a possible D gene is TRBD2 (5 bases). This CDR3 has 15 amino acids. Trimming shortened V by 5 bases and J by 0 bases, and 12 bases separated the two germline ends. The V gene's germline CDR1 is MNHEY and CDR2 SMNVEV (reference sequence). The DNA of the CDR3 is TGTGCCAGCAGTCATAGACTAACTAGCACAGATACGCAGTATTTT. This translates into CASSHRLTSTDTQYF.

As for this clone: Germline is not matched at one junction end, which may reflect a read error. The chain links TRBV7-9 to TRBJ2-7, with a tentative D call TRBD1 (5 bases). There are 12 residues in the CDR3. Germline CDR1 and CDR2: SEHNR and FQNEAQ (reference sequence). CDR3 amino acids: CASSSQAYEQYF. In nucleotides, the CDR3 is TGTGCCAGCAGCTCACAGGCCTACGAGCAGTACTTT.

This clone was seen more than once but under ten times. This chain joins TRBV5-1 and TRBJ2-5, with 13 bases identical to TRBD2. Per germline, CDR1 SGHRS and CDR2 YFSETQ. V shed 0 bases, J shed 0 bases, and the junction held 8 bases outside the gene matches. This CDR3 is 19 amino acids long. For the CDR3, the DNA is TGCGCCAGCAGCTTGGCAAGGACTAGCGGGAGTGGGTACCAAGAGACCCAGTACTTC. It translates to CASSLARTSGSGYQETQYF.

The V gene is TRBV5-1, the J gene TRBJ2-7, with a weak D call TRBD2 (5 bases). Germline CDR1 and CDR2: SGHRS and YFSETQ. This CDR3 spans 13 amino acids. V lost 1 base and J lost 6, with 11 bases in between. The CDR3 loop reads CASSLYGVREQYF. For the CDR3, the DNA is TGCGCCAGCAGCTTGTACGGGGTTCGCGAGCAGTACTTC. The full variable domain, in which reference TRBV5-1 and TRBJ2-7 provide the parts outside the CDR3, is KAGVTQTPRYLIKTRGQQVTLSCSPISGHRSVSWYQQTPGQGLQFLFEYFSETQRNKGNFPGRFSGRQFSNSRSEMNVSTLELGDSALYLCASSLYGVREQYFGPGTRLTVT.

CDR3 amino acids: CASSVGGLRTDTQYF. The CDR3 coding sequence is TGTGCCAGCAGCGTGGGGGGACTTCGCACAGATACGCAGTATTTT. V usage is TRBV28 and J usage is TRBJ2-3, with D possibly being TRBD2 (6 bases). Per the germline V gene, CDR1 is MDHEN and CDR2 is SYDVKM. Trimming removed 6 bases from V and 1 base from J, with 14 bases in between. The CDR3 extends over 15 amino acids.

The V and J genes are TRBV5-4 and TRBJ1-4, with D possibly TRBD1 on 6 matching bases. The V gene lost 3 bases and the J gene lost 5 bases, with 8 bases spanning the gap. The germline V gene has CDR1 SGHNT and CDR2 YYREEE (reference sequence). The CDR3 extends over 13 amino acids. DNA for the CDR3: TGTGCCAGCAGCTCGGGGACAAATGAAAAACTGTTTTTT. Translation: CASSSGTNEKLFF. Together with reference TRBV5-4 and TRBJ1-4, the CDR3 gives the full variable domain: ETGVTQSPTHLIKTRGQQVTLRCSSQSGHNTVSWYQQALGQGPQFIFQYYREEENGRGNFPPRFSGLQFPNYSSELNVNALELDDSALYLCASSSGTNEKLFFGSGTQLSVL.

This chain joins TRBV29-1 and TRBJ1-2; 10 bases line up with TRBD1. Germline V lookup: CDR1 SQVTM, CDR2 ANQGSEA. J gave up 6 bases and V 1 base, and 2 bases lay outside the gene matches. This CDR3 spans 13 amino acids. CDR3 DNA sequence: TGCAGCGTTGAAGGTGGACAGGGGGATGGCTACACCTTC. Translation: CSVEGGQGDGYTF.

The rearrangement joins TRBV7-2 to TRBJ2-2; 7 positions match TRBD1. The CDR3 sequence is 15 residues long. V lost 5 bases to trimming and J lost 6 bases; unmatched junction nucleotides: 9. Germline lookup yields CDR1 SGHTA and CDR2 FQGNSA. CDR3 residues: CASSITGELAGELFF. CDR3 nucleotide sequence: TGTGCCAGCAGCATAACAGGGGAGCTCGCCGGGGAGCTGTTTTTT.

This rearrangement joins TRBV7-8 to TRBJ2-1, with D tentatively TRBD2 (5 bases). The CDR3 is made up of 13 amino acids. Trimming removed 4 bases at V and 5 bases at J, with 9 bases between. Per the germline V gene, CDR1 is SGHVS and CDR2 is FQNEAQ. The CDR3 DNA reads as TGTGCCAGCAGCTGGGGAGAGGACAATGAGCAGTTCTTC. It codes for CASSWGEDNEQFF.

The gene calls are TRBV7-2 and TRBJ2-3; 14 nucleotides align to TRBD2. Germline CDR1 and CDR2: SGHTA and FQGNSA. This CDR3 has 18 residues. Losses at the gene ends were 2 bases for V and 5 bases for J; bases not matched to a gene: 9. The CDR3 coding sequence is TGTGCCAGCAGCTTAACCCCGGGACTAGCGGGGGCACGAGATACGCAGTATTTT. It codes for CASSLTPGLAGARDTQYF.

This chain joins TRBV28 and TRBJ2-1, with TRBD2 matching 9 bases. The J segment lost 7 bases and the V segment lost 2 bases, leaving 6 bases of the junction unmatched. In germline, CDR1 is MDHEN, CDR2 SYDVKM. This CDR3 spans 15 amino acids. Here the CDR3 reads CASSLLREGLNEQFF. In nucleotides, the CDR3 is TGTGCCAGCAGTTTACTGCGGGAGGGCCTTAATGAGCAGTTCTTC. The full variable domain, completed using reference TRBV28 and TRBJ2-1, is DVKVTQSSRYLVKRTGEKVFLECVQDMDHENMFWYRQDPGLGLRLIYFSYDVKMKEKGDIPEGYSVSREKKERFSLILESASTNQTSMYLCASSLLREGLNEQFFGPGTRLTVL.

The rearrangement joins TRBV7-9 to TRBJ2-7; perhaps TRBD1 as D (7 bases). Germline V gene sequence: CDR1 SEHNR, CDR2 FQNEAQ (reference sequence). The V gene lost 6 bases and the J gene lost 5 bases, with 20 bases spanning the gap. The CDR3 runs to 15 residues. The CDR3 here is CASSPRGAKKDEQYF. The CDR3 bases are TGTGCCAGCAGTCCCAGGGGGGCCAAAAAGGACGAGCAGTACTTC.

The gene calls are TRBV5-4 and TRBJ1-2; tentatively, D is TRBD1 (5 bases). This CDR3 has 15 amino acids. From germline, CDR1 is SGHNT and CDR2 YYREEE (reference sequence). V dropped 5 bases and J dropped 0 bases, with 14 bases sitting between them. CDR3 nucleotide sequence: TGTGCCAGCAGACCGCAGCTCAGGGCTAACTATGGCTACACCTTC. Its translation is CASRPQLRANYGYTF.

This chain uses TRBV18 with TRBJ1-5, with 9 bases lining up with TRBD1. This CDR3 region has 14 residues. J lost 5 bases, V lost 5 bases, and 4 bases had no gene match. CDR1 is KGHSH, CDR2 LQKENI, per germline. The CDR3 loop is CASSTGQGDQPQHF. CDR3 DNA: TGTGCCAGCTCAACGGGACAGGGAGATCAGCCCCAGCATTTT.